This T cell receptor beta chain was documented in a study of glioma-infiltrating T cells after dendritic cell vaccination. Across the study: Samples are from glioblastoma patients in Phase I and II dendritic cell vaccine trials. Treatment, given 2003 to 2012, was autologous tumor lysate-pulsed dendritic cell vaccination. Patients received three intradermal dendritic cell vaccine injections at biweekly intervals.

The immunoSEQ assay amplified TCRB CDR3 from up to roughly 2 ug DNA. The table came from immunoSEQ multiplex PCR; TCRdb's copy has only in-frame clones and leaves some out. The sample consists of fewer than 95,000 clones, 85% of them appearing once. This clone has just a few counts. Per germline, CDR1 MNHEY and CDR2 SVGAGI. V gave up 1 base and J gave up 1 base, with 13 bases separating them. This CDR3 comprises 16 residues. Time point defined: after dendritic cell vaccination, including at tumor progression/relapse. The source was blood, collected after dendritic cell vaccination. This TCR was recovered from a human donor with glioblastoma. The V call is TRBV6-5, the J call TRBJ1-2; D is undetermined. The CDR3 reads CASSYFAGQYNYGYTF. In DNA form, the CDR3 reads TGTGCCAGCAGTTACTTCGCAGGCCAATATAACTATGGCTACACCTTC.